This passage covers 30 T cell receptor beta chains from one sample sequenced in a study of tumor-infiltrating lymphocytes in primary liver carcinoma (dated by TCRdb to about 2017). The run used an Illumina HiSeq 2500. A constant-region primer and ProtoScript II reverse transcriptase were used to reverse-transcribe TCRbeta-specific cDNA from around 530 ng total RNA. TCRbeta libraries were built with three nested multiplex PCR rounds, a slightly modified ARM-PCR procedure. The first two PCR rounds used multiplex TRBV1-TRBV30 forward primers with a Cbeta reverse primer, each for 10 to 11 cycles. The raw public reads went through TCRdb reprocessing: fastp at Q25, MiXCR clone calling, in-frame beta chains kept. Rows are combined by CDR3 protein, so each entry shows the most common genes and DNA. In all, the sample holds fewer than 250,000 distinct CDR3 sequences, and approximately 80% of those were seen once. The top ten constitute 15% to 20% of the sample.

Total RNA and DNA were co-extracted without cell sorting from around 20-30 mg of bulk tissue using the AllPrep DNA/RNA mini kit. The sample was tumor tissue from primary liver carcinoma. Every receptor here comes from a man aged 40-49 years with primary liver carcinoma and hepatitis B virus infection.

The chain employs TRBV5-6 and TRBJ2-7; D not certain. Germline loops: CDR1 SGHDT, CDR2 YYEEEE. Deletions cut 5 bases from V and 6 bases from J, with 18 bases between. This CDR3 has 14 residues. The CDR3 DNA sequence: TGTGCCAGCAGGAAAGCGAAAGGCCCTCTCGAGCAGTACTTC. Amino acid sequence: CASRKAKGPLEQYF.

Points on this clonotype: Its ends do not fully match the called genes, so a read error is possible. The chain links TRBV4-3 to TRBJ2-3; D may be TRBD1 or TRBD2 (6 bases each). The CDR3 extends over 16 amino acids. Germline V gene lookup returns CDR1 LGHNA and CDR2 YSLEER. CDR3 in DNA: TGCGCCAGCAGCCAAGAAGAGCGGCAAAGGGGGGATACGCTGCATTTT. Translated: CASSQEERQRGDTLHF.

With respect to this clonotype: The junction departs from germline at one end; a sequencing error may be responsible. The rearrangement uses TRBV11-2 and TRBJ1-5; D is perhaps TRBD1 (5 bases). This CDR3 region has 17 residues. Germline V gene data show CDR1 as SGHAT and CDR2 as FQNNGV. This CDR3 reads CASSLVGVTGSDQSQHF. CDR3 in DNA: TGTGCCAGCAGCTTAGTGGGGGTAACTGGGAGCGATCAGTCCCAGCATTTT.

This clonotype was found many times. The rearrangement joins TRBV6-1 to TRBJ2-7; D gene unclear. Trimming left V 6 bases short and J 3 bases short, with 9 bases between. The CDR3 consists of 12 residues. Germline CDR1 reads MNHNS; CDR2 reads SASEGT. The CDR3 sequence: CASRLQIYEQYF. In DNA, the CDR3 is TGTGCCAGCAGATTACAGATCTACGAGCAGTACTTC.

As concerns this clonotype: Lacking the conserved final phenylalanine or tryptophan, this CDR3 likely reflects a read error. The chain couples TRBV6-5 to TRBJ1-6; perhaps TRBD1 as D (6 bases). The ends were cut back, 4 bases at V and 7 bases at J, with 17 bases in the middle. The CDR3 runs to 16 residues. Germline CDR1 and CDR2: MNHEY and SVGAGI. The CDR3 DNA reads TGTGCCAGCAGTTCCGGGACAAAGGGCCGGAATTCACCCCTCCACATT. Translated: CASSSGTKGRNSPLHI.

About this clonotype itself: One end of the junction varies from germline; a read error may be responsible. V usage is TRBV29-1 and J usage is TRBJ2-2; 7 bases match TRBD2. CDR1 is SQVTM, CDR2 ANQGSEA, per germline. This CDR3 spans 15 amino acids. CDR3 region: CSVGTSAPNTGELFF. For the CDR3, the DNA is TGCAGTGTTGGAACTAGCGCGCCGAACACCGGGGAGCTGTTTTTT.

As for this clonotype: One base away lies a much larger clone, so this may be a sequencing read error. The chain is built from TRBV5-1 and TRBJ2-3; D assignment may be TRBD1 or TRBD2 (5 bases each). Per the germline V gene, CDR1 is SGHRS and CDR2 is YFSETQ. The CDR3 contains 14 residues. Trimming took 6 bases from V and 5 from J, leaving 16 bases between them. Here the CDR3 reads CASNLMGPEDTQYF. CDR3 DNA sequence: TGCGCCAGCAACCTGATGGGACCCGAAGATACGCAGTATTTT.

Points on this clonotype: Germline is not matched at one junction end, which may reflect a read error. CDR3 nucleotides: TGTGACAGCAGCGTCCTGTGGGCCCCGAACTACGAGCACTACTTC. Its translation is CDSSVLWAPNYEHYF. The chain couples TRBV11-1 to TRBJ2-7; D not resolved. The germline V gene encodes CDR1 SGHAT and CDR2 FQDESV (reference sequence). The CDR3 length is 15 residues. Based on the CDR3 plus reference TRBV11-1 and TRBJ2-7, the full variable domain is EAEVAQSPRYKITEKSQAVAFWCDPISGHATLYWYRQILGQGPELLVQFQDESVVDDSQLPKDRFSAERLKGVDSTLKIQPAELGDSAMYLCDSSVLWAPNYEHYFGPGTRLTVT.

With regard to this clonotype: At one boundary the junction diverges from the germline segment, which might be a read error. V usage is TRBV11-2 and J usage is TRBJ2-4; D unclear. Germline V lookup: CDR1 SGHAT, CDR2 FQNNGV. This CDR3 region has 15 residues. The CDR3 nucleotides are TGTGCCAACACCACTTCGGCGGTAACCAAAAACATTCAGTATTTC. It yields the protein CANTTSAVTKNIQYF.

CDR3 DNA sequence: TGTGCCAGCAGTTTTGCGGGACTAGCGGGATTCAGCTTCTACAATGAGCAGTTCTTC. It translates to CASSFAGLAGFSFYNEQFF. V is TRBV28 and J is TRBJ2-1; 13 bases agree with TRBD2. The V gene end was trimmed by 3 bases and the J gene end by 3 bases; junction bases not matched to a gene: 11. Germline V lookup: CDR1 MDHEN, CDR2 SYDVKM. This CDR3 spans 19 amino acids. Full variable domain (remainder filled in from reference TRBV28 and TRBJ2-1): DVKVTQSSRYLVKRTGEKVFLECVQDMDHENMFWYRQDPGLGLRLIYFSYDVKMKEKGDIPEGYSVSREKKERFSLILESASTNQTSMYLCASSFAGLAGFSFYNEQFFGPGTRLTVL.

Note on this clonotype: The junction does not match germline at one end; this may be a read error. The chain uses TRBV5-6 and TRBJ2-7; D possibly corresponds to TRBD2 (5 bases). The CDR3 length is 16 residues. Germline V gene data show CDR1 as SGHDT and CDR2 as YYEEEE. CDR3 in amino acids: CTSSLSGLASIYEQYF. CDR3 sequence (DNA): TGTACCAGCAGCTTGTCGGGGTTAGCTAGCATCTACGAGCAGTACTTC.

Worth noting for this clonotype: A much larger clonotype is one base distant, so this may be a read error. The chain employs TRBV7-8 and TRBJ2-7; TRBD2 might be the D (6 bases). The length of the CDR3 is 16 residues. V gave up 5 bases and J gave up 3 bases, with 20 bases separating them. Germline V CDR1 and CDR2: SGHVS, FQNEAQ. CDR3 amino acids: CASSLGRRGIHYEQYF. The DNA of the CDR3 is TGTGCCAGCAGCCTAGGCCGACGGGGGATTCACTACGAGCAGTACTTC.

A note on this clonotype: This may come from a read error, since a much larger clone is one base off. No conserved phenylalanine or tryptophan is present at the end of the CDR3, so a read error is the likely explanation. The V call is TRBV5-1, the J call TRBJ2-7, with 7 bases fitting TRBD1. The CDR3 is made up of 13 amino acids. Trimming removed 7 bases from V and 7 bases from J; junction bases left unmatched: 11. The germline CDR1 and CDR2 sequences are SGHRS and YFSETQ. CDR3 nucleotides: TGCGCCAGCCGACAGGGAGCTGGATGGGAGCAGTACTTA. It is translated as CASRQGAGWEQYL.

With respect to this clonotype: A read error may account for a junction end that differs from germline. CDR3 region: CASSGRGGNYDYTF. CDR3 coding DNA: TGTGCCAGCAGTGGGAGGGGGGGGAACTATGACTACACCTTC. The chain couples TRBV28 to TRBJ1-2; a weak D match, TRBD1 (6 bases). This CDR3 has 14 amino acids. CDR1 and CDR2 from the germline V gene are MDHEN and SYDVKM.

V gene TRBV4-2 combines with J gene TRBJ1-2, with a tentative D call TRBD1 (5 bases). V was clipped by 0 bases and J by 4 bases, with 15 bases between them. This CDR3 is 16 amino acids long. Germline assignment: CDR1 LGHNA and CDR2 YNFKEQ. The CDR3 nucleotides are TGTGCCAGCAGCCAAGATTTGTCCGGTGGGGGCTATGGCTACACCTTC. Its translation is CASSQDLSGGGYGYTF.

As concerns this clonotype: One end of the junction varies from germline; a read error may be responsible. The chain recombines TRBV6-2 or TRBV6-3 with TRBJ1-2; 7 positions agree with TRBD1. The CDR3 runs 12 residues. From germline, CDR1 is MNHEY and CDR2 SVGEGT. CDR3 sequence reads: CANSKTGAGYTF. The CDR3 DNA reads as TGTGCCAACAGTAAAACAGGGGCTGGCTACACCTTC.

The chain couples TRBV28 to TRBJ2-3; TRBD2 matches at 8 bases. The CDR3 is 15 residues long. V was pared by 7 bases and J by 5 bases, with 11 bases of the junction left unmatched. Per the germline V gene, CDR1 is MDHEN and CDR2 is SYDVKM. The CDR3 loop is CASNFLAGYRDTQYF. In DNA form, the CDR3 reads TGTGCCAGCAATTTCCTAGCGGGTTACAGAGATACGCAGTATTTT.

As regards this clonotype: The CDR3 carries no conserved terminal phenylalanine or tryptophan, so it likely arises from a read error. The V call is TRBV29-1, the J call TRBJ1-1; D call uncertain. The CDR3 contains 15 residues. Germline V gives CDR1 SQVTM, CDR2 ANQGSEA. Here the CDR3 DNA reads TGTAGCGCTGCCCCAGGATGGGGAATGAACACTGAAGCTTTCATT. Translated: CSAAPGWGMNTEAFI.

This clonotype was counted at least ten times. This chain links TRBV12-3 or TRBV12-4 with TRBJ1-5; D is unclear. The CDR3 spans 16 residues. The ends were cut back, 0 bases at V and 0 bases at J, with 9 bases in the middle. CDR3 sequence reads: CASSLAVVYSNQPQHF. The CDR3 DNA follows: TGTGCCAGCAGTTTAGCCGTGGTATATAGCAATCAGCCCCAGCATTTT.

Many counts were recorded for this clonotype. The gene calls are TRBV4-2 and TRBJ2-3; TRBD2 matches 7 bases. V was pared by 4 bases and J by 3 bases, with 7 bases of the junction left unmatched. Looked up from germline, CDR1 is LGHNA and CDR2 is YNFKEQ. The CDR3 has 15 residues. The CDR3 bases are TGTGCCAGCAGCCGAAGGACGGGGGGAACAGATACGCAGTATTTT. Its protein product is CASSRRTGGTDTQYF.

This clonotype was seen a single time. Compared with germline, one end of the junction differs, possibly owing to a read error. This chain connects TRBV7-9 to TRBJ2-7; D is undetermined. The CDR3 is 12 amino acids. Per the germline V gene, CDR1 is SEHNR and CDR2 is FQNEAQ (reference sequence). CDR3 in DNA: TGTGCCAGCAGCTTGCCCAGTAAGGAGCCGTACTTC. As protein: CASSLPSKEPYF.

Worth noting for this clonotype: One end of the junction does not line up with germline, which may come from a read error. V and J are TRBV29-1 and TRBJ1-4; D remains ambiguous. From germline, CDR1 is SQVTM and CDR2 ANQGSEA. The CDR3 is made up of 12 amino acids. The CDR3 region has the DNA TGCAGAGCTCAGTCCGATCTTGAAAAACTTTTTTTT. Its protein is CRAQSDLEKLFF. Drawing the rest from reference TRBV29-1 and TRBJ1-4, the complete variable domain is SAVISQKPSRDICQRGTSLTIQCQVDSQVTMMFWYRQQPGQSLTLIATANQGSEATYESGFVIDKFPISRPNLTFSTLTVSNMSPEDSSIYLCRAQSDLEKLFFGSGTQLSVL.

This clonotype was seen ten or more times. The genes are TRBV12-3 or TRBV12-4 and TRBJ1-1; TRBD1 matches at 9 bases. The CDR3 spans 16 residues. Trimming at V came to 3 bases and at J to 2 bases, leaving 7 bases not matched to a gene. DNA for the CDR3: TGTGCCAGCAGTTTCATCTTGGGACAGGGAAACACTGAAGCTTTCTTT. This gives the protein CASSFILGQGNTEAFF.

Regarding this clonotype: Germline and junction disagree at one end, which may indicate a read error. CDR3 in amino acids: CASSLGVLNNEHFF. CDR3 coding DNA: TGTGCCAGCAGCTTAGGCGTCTTGAACAATGAGCATTTTTTC. The chain combines TRBV11-3 with TRBJ2-1; D uncertain. The germline CDR1 and CDR2 sequences are SGHNT and YENEEA. There are 14 residues in the CDR3. Drawing the rest from reference TRBV11-3 and TRBJ2-1, the complete variable domain is EAGVVQSPRYKIIEKKQPVAFWCNPISGHNTLYWYLQNLGQGPELLIRYENEEAVDDSQLPKDRFSAERLKGVDSTLKIQPAELGDSAVYLCASSLGVLNNEHFFGPGTRLTVL.

V and J are TRBV11-1 and TRBJ2-1; 9 bases align to TRBD2. This CDR3 has 13 residues. Germline lookup yields CDR1 SGHAT and CDR2 FQDESV (reference sequence). In DNA form, the CDR3 reads TGTACCACCAGCGCGGGAGGGCGGAATGAGCAGTTCTTC. Translation gives CTTSAGGRNEQFF.

Turning to this clonotype: Being one base from a much bigger clone, this may be a read error. The chain has TRBV25-1 and TRBJ2-3; TRBD1 aligns across 8 bases. Germline CDR1 reads MGHDK; CDR2 reads SYGVNS. The CDR3 is made up of 14 amino acids. The CDR3 spells CVSSEERTGNTQYF. The CDR3 region has the DNA TGTGTCAGCAGTGAAGAAAGGACAGGGAATACGCAGTATTTT.

In the case of this clonotype: The missing conserved phenylalanine or tryptophan at the end of this CDR3 makes a read error likely. Because the CDR3's place on the DNA is in doubt, the DNA is left out and the CDR3 is given as listed by TCRdb. This chain uses TRBV11-2 with TRBJ2-7; the table gives TRBD1 as D, unverified against the DNA. Germline lookup yields CDR1 SGHAT and CDR2 FQNNGV. Counting both end residues, the CDR3 totals 12 amino acids. CDR3 region: CASSFDREELYL.

This clonotype is a singleton in its sample. This chain uses TRBV4-3 with TRBJ2-7, with unresolved D. Germline V gene data show CDR1 as LGHNA and CDR2 as YSLEER. The CDR3 covers 13 residues. The V gene lost 0 bases and the J gene lost 6 bases, with 9 bases spanning the gap. The CDR3 DNA reads as TGCGCCAGCAGCCAAGAACAGTGCTGCGAGCAGTACTTC. It yields the protein CASSQEQCCEQYF.

Of note for this clonotype: An end of the junction differs from the germline gene, which may be a read error. The chain couples TRBV5-6 to TRBJ2-7, with 9 bases identical to TRBD2. This CDR3 has 14 residues. Per germline, CDR1 SGHDT and CDR2 YYEEEE. The CDR3 here is CTSSFPGLAYEHYF. The CDR3 nucleotides are TGTACCAGCAGCTTCCCGGGACTAGCATACGAGCACTACTTC.

This clonotype was counted a single time. Being one base from a much bigger clone, this may be a read error. CDR3: CASSLAVARNTGELFF. The CDR3 nucleotides read TGCGCCAGCAGCTTGGCGGTGGCGCGGAACACCGGGGAGCTGTTTTTT. This chain links TRBV5-1 with TRBJ2-2; no reliable D call. This CDR3 is 16 amino acids long. Looked up from germline, CDR1 is SGHRS and CDR2 is YFSETQ. V was trimmed by 0 bases and J by 1 base, leaving 10 bases between them.